This entry is about one TCR beta chain. These data belong to a study of blood T cell repertoires in COVID-19. Sequencing was performed with immunoSEQ multiplex PCR; in TCRdb, only in-frame clones are kept and a portion is missing. This sample yields 250,000 to 300,000 clones, of which around 84% are seen a single time; 15% to 19% belongs to the top ten. All enrollees were about 18 to 89 years old and from fewer than 25 US areas. Participant reports of clinical history set cohort assignment. The length of the CDR3 is 14 residues. The V segment lost 3 bases and the J segment 3 bases; nucleotides outside the gene matches: 3. Germline V gene data show CDR1 as GTSNPN and CDR2 as SVGIG (reference sequence).

The genes are TRBV30 and TRBJ1-5, with 9 positions matching TRBD1. This clonotype was sampled from a man between 18 and 35 years old who had recovered from COVID-19. The sequencing sample was made of PBMCs or T cells enriched from blood (not recorded which). CDR3: CAWSGQGNNQPQHF. DNA of the CDR3: TGTGCCTGGAGCGGACAGGGGAACAATCAGCCCCAGCATTTT.